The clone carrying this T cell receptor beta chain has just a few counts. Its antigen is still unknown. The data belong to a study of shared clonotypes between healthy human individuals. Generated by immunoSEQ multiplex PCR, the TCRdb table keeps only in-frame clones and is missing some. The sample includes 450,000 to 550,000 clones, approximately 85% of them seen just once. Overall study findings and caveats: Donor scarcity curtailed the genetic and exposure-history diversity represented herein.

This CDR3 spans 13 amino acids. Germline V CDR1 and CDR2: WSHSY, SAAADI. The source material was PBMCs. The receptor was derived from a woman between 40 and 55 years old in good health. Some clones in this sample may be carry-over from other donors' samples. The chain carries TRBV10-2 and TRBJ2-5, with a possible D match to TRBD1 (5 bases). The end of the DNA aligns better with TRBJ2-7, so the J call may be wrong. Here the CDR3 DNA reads TGCGCCAGCAGAATTAGGACAAACTACGAGCAGTACTTC. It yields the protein CASRIRTNYEQYF.